This T cell receptor (beta chain) was obtained from a study of shared clonotypes between healthy human individuals. Study information: There were three CD4 naive, three CD4 memory, two CD8 naive and one CD8 memory plates per donor.

The germline V and J ends were trimmed by 5 bases and 0 bases, with 20 bases remaining between them. CDR3 length equals 17 residues. Per germline, CDR1 SGHDT and CDR2 YYEEEE. Some clones are missing from TCRdb's copy, which holds only in-frame ones; the method was immunoSEQ multiplex PCR. The table shows 1,400,000 or so clones, with about 98.5% occurring only once. The chain employs TRBV5-6 and TRBJ2-5; D is perhaps TRBD1 (7 bases). The sequence derives from a man aged 30 to 45 in good health. Sequencing input: naive CD4+ T cells sorted from blood. Subset denoted: CD45RA+ positively selected. The CDR3 region has the DNA TGTGCCAGCAGGGAATACCGGACAGGAGGGTACCAAGAGACCCAGTACTTC. This gives the protein CASREYRTGGYQETQYF.